The clone carrying this T cell receptor (beta chain) was recorded a few times. V gave up 7 bases and J gave up 5 bases, with 14 bases separating them. This CDR3 has 13 amino acids. Germline lookup yields CDR1 MNHNS and CDR2 SASEGT. The data belong to a study of T-cell reconstitution after alpha-beta-depleted transplantation in children. The TCRbeta library incorporated unique molecular identifiers. TCRdb independently ran MiXCR on the PCR reads; one entry per CDR3 protein. This sample has about 540,000 distinct CDR3 sequences, with around 17% found just once. The chain couples TRBV6-1 to TRBJ1-2, with D perhaps TRBD1 (6 bases). The origin of this receptor is a human donor who donated a stem cell graft to a child with acute lymphoblastic leukemia. This specimen consisted of PBMCs from the stem cell graft donor, obtained from the stem cell graft. The CDR3 DNA is TGTGCCAGCATGGGGGCCCACACTTATGGCTACACCTTC. Translation gives CASMGAHTYGYTF.